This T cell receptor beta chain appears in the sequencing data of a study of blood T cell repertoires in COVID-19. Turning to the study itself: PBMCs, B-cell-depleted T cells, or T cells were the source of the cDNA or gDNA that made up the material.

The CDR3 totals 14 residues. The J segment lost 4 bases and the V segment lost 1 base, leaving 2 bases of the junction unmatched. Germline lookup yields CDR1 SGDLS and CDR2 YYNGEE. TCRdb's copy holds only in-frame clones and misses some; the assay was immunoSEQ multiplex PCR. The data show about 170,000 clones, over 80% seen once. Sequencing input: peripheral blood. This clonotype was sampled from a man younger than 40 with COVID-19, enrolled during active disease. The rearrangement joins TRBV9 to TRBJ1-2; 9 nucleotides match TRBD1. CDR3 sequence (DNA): TGTGCCAGCAGCGTAAAGGACAGGGGCTATGGCTACACCTTC. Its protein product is CASSVKDRGYGYTF.